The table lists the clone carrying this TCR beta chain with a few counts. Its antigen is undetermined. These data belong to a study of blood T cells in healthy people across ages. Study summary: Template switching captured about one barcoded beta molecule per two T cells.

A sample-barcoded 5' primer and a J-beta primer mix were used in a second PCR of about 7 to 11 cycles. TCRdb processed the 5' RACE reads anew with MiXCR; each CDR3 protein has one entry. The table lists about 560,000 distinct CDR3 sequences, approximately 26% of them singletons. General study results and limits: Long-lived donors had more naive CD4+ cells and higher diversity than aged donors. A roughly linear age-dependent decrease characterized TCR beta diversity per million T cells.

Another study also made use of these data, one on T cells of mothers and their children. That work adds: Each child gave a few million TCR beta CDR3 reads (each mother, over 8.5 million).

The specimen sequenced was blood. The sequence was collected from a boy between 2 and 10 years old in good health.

The chain's CDR3 is CSGRTGSETEAFF. CDR3 bases: TGCAGCGGGAGGACAGGGAGTGAGACTGAAGCTTTCTTT. This rearrangement joins TRBV29-1 to TRBJ1-1; the match to TRBD1 covers 8 bases. Per germline, CDR1 SQVTM and CDR2 ANQGSEA. This CDR3 comprises 13 residues. V dropped 7 bases and J dropped 5; count of bases not matched to a gene: 9.